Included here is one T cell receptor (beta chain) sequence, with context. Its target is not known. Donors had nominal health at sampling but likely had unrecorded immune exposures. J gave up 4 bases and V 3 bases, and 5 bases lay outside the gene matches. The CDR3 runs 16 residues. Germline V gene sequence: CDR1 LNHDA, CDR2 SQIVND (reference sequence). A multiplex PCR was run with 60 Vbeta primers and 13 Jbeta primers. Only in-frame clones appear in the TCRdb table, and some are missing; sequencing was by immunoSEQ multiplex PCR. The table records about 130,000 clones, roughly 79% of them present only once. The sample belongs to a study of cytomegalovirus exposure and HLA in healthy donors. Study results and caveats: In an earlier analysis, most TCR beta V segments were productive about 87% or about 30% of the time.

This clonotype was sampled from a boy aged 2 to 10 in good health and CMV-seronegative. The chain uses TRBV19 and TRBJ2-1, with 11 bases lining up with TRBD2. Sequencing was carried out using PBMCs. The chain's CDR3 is CASSIGTSGTYNEQFF. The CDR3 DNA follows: TGTGCCAGTAGTATCGGGACTAGCGGAACTTACAATGAGCAGTTCTTC.